The 20 T cell receptor beta chains reported below all come from one sample, sequenced in a study of T cell changes during pregnancy in multiple sclerosis. Generated by immunoSEQ multiplex PCR, the TCRdb table keeps only in-frame clones and is missing some. The sample yields tens of thousands of clones, roughly 88% seen once. The sample consisted of CD4+ T cells from peripheral blood mononuclear cells, taken before pregnancy. These receptors were collected from a female donor with multiple sclerosis, enrolled in a pregnancy study.

The chain links TRBV5-1 to TRBJ2-7, with a possible D match to TRBD1 (7 bases). Deletions cut 1 base from V and 2 bases from J, with 10 bases between. Germline lookup yields CDR1 SGHRS and CDR2 YFSETQ. CDR3 size: 14 residues. The CDR3 DNA reads as TGCGCCAGCAGCTTGCAGGGGGGAACCTACGAGCAGTACTTC. The encoded protein is CASSLQGGTYEQYF.

This chain links TRBV19 with TRBJ1-2, with 8 positions matching TRBD1. J gave up 1 base and V 7 bases, and 5 bases lay outside the gene matches. This CDR3 is 14 amino acids long. CDR1 and CDR2 from the germline V gene are LNHDA and SQIVND (reference sequence). The CDR3 region has the DNA TGTGCCAGTACCACGACAGGGGTTAACTATGGCTACACCTTC. This sequence encodes CASTTTGVNYGYTF.

The genes are TRBV1 and TRBJ1-4; the DNA was not compared with TRBD1, the D call given in the table. TRBV1 is a pseudogene locus. The CDR3 length is 15 residues. This CDR3 reads CTSSQRDRRNEKLFF. The DNA for the CDR3 is TGCACCAGCAGCCAAAGGGACAGGCGTAATGAAAAACTGTTTTTT.

The chain carries TRBV2 and TRBJ1-2; 7 bases map to TRBD1. J lost 6 bases, V lost 6 bases, and 10 bases had no gene match. CDR1 and CDR2 (germline): SNHLY, FYNNEI. The CDR3 loop spans 14 amino acids. The CDR3 loop is CASSGDSLRDGYTF. The DNA for the CDR3 is TGTGCCAGCAGCGGGGACAGTCTTAGGGATGGCTACACCTTC.

The chain combines TRBV7-3 with TRBJ2-2; D is ambiguous. Germline V gives CDR1 SGHTA, CDR2 FQGTGA. The V gene lost 1 base and the J gene lost 1 base, with 7 bases spanning the gap. This CDR3 has 15 residues. The CDR3 is CASSLNQRNTGELFF. The CDR3 DNA reads as TGTGCCAGCAGCTTAAACCAGCGGAACACCGGGGAGCTGTTTTTT.

This rearrangement joins TRBV7-9 to TRBJ1-2; 8 bases are shared with TRBD1. CDR3 length equals 15 residues. V was pared by 5 bases and J by 6 bases, with 11 bases of the junction left unmatched. CDR1 is SEHNR and CDR2 is FQNEAQ in the germline V gene (reference sequence). The chain's CDR3 is CASSRLTGGYDGYTF. In DNA, the CDR3 is TGTGCCAGCAGCAGGTTAACAGGGGGGTACGATGGCTACACCTTC.

The chain uses TRBV19 and TRBJ1-4; D perhaps matches TRBD1 (5 bases). CDR3 length: 13 residues. The germline CDR1 and CDR2 sequences are LNHDA and SQIVND (reference sequence). V shed 4 bases and J shed 8 bases, with 11 bases lying between them. The CDR3 spells CASSRGIYEKLFF. The CDR3 DNA sequence: TGTGCCAGTAGTAGGGGCATCTACGAAAAACTGTTTTTT.

This rearrangement joins TRBV28 to TRBJ2-7; D not resolved. This CDR3 has 12 amino acids. Trimming cost V 6 bases and J 3 bases, with 9 bases left between them. Germline CDR1 reads MDHEN; CDR2 reads SYDVKM. This chain's CDR3 is CASRQTSYEQYF. The CDR3 DNA reads TGTGCCAGCAGACAAACAAGCTACGAGCAGTACTTC.

The chain recombines TRBV6-6 with TRBJ2-7, with 9 bases identical to TRBD1. Trimming cost V 2 bases and J 3 bases; bases outside gene matches: 2. In germline, CDR1 is MNHNY, CDR2 SVGAGI (reference sequence). CDR3 length: 14 residues. The CDR3 spells CASSYGTGIYEQYF. In DNA form, the CDR3 reads TGTGCCAGCAGTTACGGGACAGGGATCTACGAGCAGTACTTC.

This rearrangement joins TRBV11-2 to TRBJ2-1; 8 bases are a match to TRBD1. Germline CDR1 and CDR2: SGHAT and FQNNGV. With 4 bases clipped from V and 3 bases from J, the junction kept 11 bases outside the gene matches. This CDR3 has 17 amino acids. The CDR3 DNA is TGTGCCAGCAGCTCTCGCCACGGGACAGGTAACTACAATGAGCAGTTCTTC. Translated, it gives CASSSRHGTGNYNEQFF.

This clone was seen only once. V gene TRBV7-9 combines with J gene TRBJ2-7; TRBD2 aligns across 7 bases. This CDR3 region has 15 residues. Germline assignment: CDR1 SEHNR and CDR2 FQNEAQ (reference sequence). With V trimmed by 5 bases and J by 3 bases, 10 bases remained unmatched. CDR3 residues: CASSRREEGIYEQYF. The CDR3 DNA reads as TGTGCCAGCAGCCGCCGGGAGGAGGGTATCTACGAGCAGTACTTC.

The rearrangement uses TRBV18 and TRBJ1-2; 8 nucleotides agree with TRBD1. J was trimmed by 2 bases and V by 4 bases; bases with no gene match: 6. CDR1 and CDR2 from the germline V gene are KGHSH and LQKENI. The CDR3 has 15 residues. The CDR3 loop reads CASSLQGAENYGYTF. CDR3 nucleotides: TGTGCCAGCTCACTCCAGGGGGCAGAAAACTATGGCTACACCTTC.

This clone showed up just a few times. This chain links TRBV7-8 with TRBJ2-3; 11 nucleotides line up with TRBD2. This CDR3 region has 15 residues. Trimming took 2 bases from V and 7 from J; bases not matched to a gene: 5. Germline assignment: CDR1 SGHVS and CDR2 FQNEAQ. CDR3 in DNA: TGTGCCAGCAGCTTACAGGGACTAGCGGATCATACGCAGTATTTT. Translating it yields CASSLQGLADHTQYF.

On this clone itself: Sequence at one end of the junction differs from germline and may be a read error. The chain couples TRBV19 to TRBJ1-2; 9 bases are a match to TRBD1. Germline lookup yields CDR1 LNHDA and CDR2 SQIVND (reference sequence). The CDR3 runs 14 residues. Here the CDR3 reads CASTRDRADYGYTF. Here the CDR3 DNA reads TGTGCCAGTACCAGGGACAGGGCCGACTACGGCTACACCTTC.

The chain combines TRBV2 with TRBJ1-3; a possible D gene is TRBD1 (5 bases). V lost 6 bases and J 0 bases, leaving 15 bases between the germline ends. The CDR3 is 16 amino acids. Germline V CDR1 and CDR2: SNHLY, FYNNEI. The CDR3 DNA follows: TGTGCCAGCAGCCTGGACATCGGTAGCTCTGGAAACACCATATATTTT. Residues: CASSLDIGSSGNTIYF.

The chain employs TRBV28 and TRBJ2-7; D possibly corresponds to TRBD1 (6 bases). The CDR3 covers 13 residues. CDR1 MDHEN and CDR2 SYDVKM come from the germline V gene. The V end lost 6 bases, the J end lost 3 bases, and 12 bases lay between the germline ends. CDR3: CASRPPQGYEQYF. The DNA for the CDR3 is TGTGCCAGCAGACCCCCACAGGGCTACGAGCAGTACTTC.

J is TRBJ2-1 and V is TRBV6-1; 15 bases line up with TRBD2. Germline V gene lookup returns CDR1 MNHNS and CDR2 SASEGT. The V gene end was trimmed by 8 bases and the J gene end by 7 bases; junction bases not matched to a gene: 6. This CDR3 is built from 15 residues. CDR3 nucleotides: TGTGCCAGCGGGGGGACTAGCGGGAGGACGAATGAGCAGTTCTTC. It yields the protein CASGGTSGRTNEQFF.

The rearrangement joins TRBV4-1 to TRBJ1-5, with TRBD1 matching over 9 bases. Per the germline V gene, CDR1 is MGHRA and CDR2 is YSYEKL. This CDR3 has 16 amino acids. Trimming removed 4 bases from V and 7 bases from J; junction bases left unmatched: 11. The CDR3 DNA reads as TGCGCCAGCAGCCCGGGACAGGGAGGTTTAGGGCAGCCCCAGCATTTT. This codes for CASSPGQGGLGQPQHF.

A note on this clone: One end of the junction varies from germline; a read error may be responsible. This sequence joins TRBV10-2 and TRBJ2-3; tentative D call: TRBD2 (5 bases). Germline V lookup: CDR1 WSHSY, CDR2 SAAADI. The CDR3 totals 14 residues. CDR3 loop: CANSSLALTDTQYF. Here the CDR3 DNA reads TGCGCCAACAGTAGTCTAGCCCTCACAGATACGCAGTATTTT.

The chain recombines TRBV7-3 with TRBJ2-1, with a weak D call TRBD2 (6 bases). CDR3 size: 13 residues. Germline CDR1 SGHTA, CDR2 FQGTGA. V dropped 2 bases and J dropped 6 bases, with 8 bases sitting between them. CDR3 nucleotide sequence: TGTGCCAGCAGCTTAGGAGGGCCCAATGAGCAGTTCTTC. The encoded protein is CASSLGGPNEQFF.